The text below deals with one TCR beta chain. The antigen is not known. This sample is drawn from a study of T cells expressing NK-cell markers. 5'RACE template switching built TCR beta cDNA with unique molecular identifiers. For each CDR3 protein, TCRdb gives one entry from its re-call of the 5' RACE reads, without DNA. The specimen's table records roughly 430,000 distinct CDR3 sequences. The CDR3 runs 14 residues. Germline lookup yields CDR1 KGHDR and CDR2 SFDVKD. Points from the study as a whole: For several donors, the dominant NKG2C+ clonotypes made up about 1.0-8% of their CD8+ T cells.

The receptor's source is a woman aged 18-70 years in good health. Sequenced material: blood T cells: a sorted CD56 or NKG2C T cell subset, CD4+ or CD8+ T cells, or bulk PBMC T cells (not recorded which). The chain uses TRBV24-1 and TRBJ2-1; no DNA is available, so the TRBD2 call from TCRdb remains unchecked. This chain's CDR3 is CATSASGYDNEQFF.